The 24 T cell receptor beta chains given below trace back to one sample, sequenced in a study of shared clonotypes between healthy human individuals. The method was immunoSEQ multiplex PCR; TCRdb's version includes in-frame clones alone and lacks a portion of them. The sample comprises more than 2 million clones, just under 95% of which are singletons, and about 1.1% rests with the top ten. Only CD45RO-negative cells positively selected for CCR7 counted as naive CD8 cells, so terminally differentiated effector memory CD45RA+ cells were excluded. The specimen sequenced was naive CD8+ T cells sorted from blood. The receptors were sampled from a man aged 18-30 years in good health.

This chain connects TRBV5-1 to TRBJ2-6; D possibly corresponds to TRBD1 (6 bases). The CDR3 is made up of 18 amino acids. Trimming left V 5 bases short and J 0 bases short, with 18 bases between. Germline-derived CDR1 and CDR2 are SGHRS and YFSETQ. In nucleotides, the CDR3 is TGCGCCAGCAGGGAACAGGGTCTCACGGTCTCTGGGGCCAACGTCCTGACTTTC. Residues: CASREQGLTVSGANVLTF.

As concerns this clone: This sample includes further DNA sequences coding for the same CDR3. The CDR3: CASSQETGLGANVLTF. CDR3 coding DNA: TGTGCCAGCAGCCAAGAAACAGGGTTGGGGGCCAACGTCCTGACTTTC. J is TRBJ2-6 and V is TRBV14; D might be TRBD1 (6 bases). From germline, CDR1 is SGHDN and CDR2 FVKESK. The CDR3 spans 16 residues. Trimming took 0 bases from V and 4 from J, leaving 10 bases between them.

Points on this clone: The germline gene is not matched at one end of the junction; a read error may be the cause. V usage is TRBV13 and J usage is TRBJ2-3, with 9 bases matching TRBD1. The CDR3 is made up of 13 amino acids. CDR1 and CDR2 from the germline V gene are PRHDT and FYEKMQ (reference sequence). The CDR3 DNA sequence: TGTGCCAGCAGACGGACAGGGGCAGATATGCAGTATTTT. This encodes CASRRTGADMQYF.

The chain is built from TRBV6-5 and TRBJ2-1; D unresolved. Deletions cut 0 bases from V and 9 bases from J, with 6 bases between. CDR1 is MNHEY and CDR2 is SVGAGI in the germline V gene. The CDR3 consists of 12 residues. The chain's CDR3 is CASSYSEGEQFF. The CDR3 DNA reads TGTGCCAGCAGTTACTCCGAAGGTGAGCAGTTCTTC.

The chain has TRBV4-1 and TRBJ1-1; D is unclear. V was shortened by 1 base and J by 5 bases, with 14 bases between the two germline ends. Germline V CDR1 and CDR2: MGHRA, YSYEKL. This CDR3 comprises 15 residues. The CDR3, as DNA: TGCGCCAGCAGCCAAGGGTATATCGGCCGGACTGAAGCTTTCTTT. It codes for CASSQGYIGRTEAFF.

The chain's CDR3 is CADLTGSGEQFF. The CDR3 nucleotides read TGTGCCGACTTGACAGGGTCGGGTGAGCAGTTCTTC. V gene TRBV2 combines with J gene TRBJ2-1; TRBD1 matches at 7 bases. Trimming removed 11 bases from V and 9 bases from J; junction bases left unmatched: 10. CDR3 length equals 12 residues. Germline-derived CDR1 and CDR2 are SNHLY and FYNNEI. Variable domain in full (rest from reference TRBV2 and TRBJ2-1): EPEVTQTPSHQVTQMGQEVILRCVPISNHLYFYWYRQILGQKVEFLVSFYNNEISEKSEIFDDQFSVERPDGSNFTLKIRSTKLEDSAMYFCADLTGSGEQFFGPGTRLTVL.

The chain combines TRBV28 with TRBJ2-7; D is undetermined. V was pared by 4 bases and J by 4 bases, with 11 bases between. CDR3 length: 13 residues. Germline V gene sequence: CDR1 MDHEN, CDR2 SYDVKM. Written as DNA, the CDR3 is TGTGCCAGCAGTTCATCGACAAGTTACGAGCAGTACTTC. Encoded protein: CASSSSTSYEQYF. Variable domain in full (rest from reference TRBV28 and TRBJ2-7): DVKVTQSSRYLVKRTGEKVFLECVQDMDHENMFWYRQDPGLGLRLIYFSYDVKMKEKGDIPEGYSVSREKKERFSLILESASTNQTSMYLCASSSSTSYEQYFGPGTRLTVT.

The chain has TRBV4-1 and TRBJ1-3, with D unclear. V dropped 0 bases and J dropped 0 bases, with 6 bases sitting between them. Germline V gene sequence: CDR1 MGHRA, CDR2 YSYEKL. CDR3 length: 15 residues. CDR3 coding DNA: TGCGCCAGCAGCCAAGACACATACTCTGGAAACACCATATATTTT. Translating it yields CASSQDTYSGNTIYF.

V usage is TRBV5-6 and J usage is TRBJ1-3; TRBD1 is a possible D gene (5 bases). V was shortened by 5 bases and J by 1 base, with 10 bases between the two germline ends. Germline CDR1 SGHDT, CDR2 YYEEEE. The CDR3 covers 14 residues. The CDR3 reads CASSTWGSGNTIYF. CDR3 DNA: TGTGCCAGCAGTACGTGGGGGTCTGGAAACACCATATATTTT.

In regard to this clone: The sample carries other DNA sequences with the same CDR3. The chain joins TRBV9 to TRBJ1-1; D call uncertain. Trimming cost V 0 bases and J 3 bases, with 6 bases left between them. Germline V gives CDR1 SGDLS, CDR2 YYNGEE. This CDR3 contains 13 residues. CDR3 in DNA: TGTGCCAGCAGCGTAGTGCCGGACACTGAAGCTTTCTTT. Translation gives CASSVVPDTEAFF.

Note on this clone: This same CDR3 is encoded by further DNA sequences in the sample. This chain uses TRBV7-6 with TRBJ2-6; no definite D call. Trimming shortened V by 0 bases and J by 1 base, and 7 bases separated the two germline ends. This CDR3 is 16 amino acids long. Germline V gene data show CDR1 as SGHVS and CDR2 as FNYEAQ. The CDR3 here is CASSLAPGSGANVLTF. In DNA form, the CDR3 reads TGTGCCAGCAGCTTAGCGCCTGGGTCTGGGGCCAACGTCCTGACTTTC.

This chain links TRBV9 with TRBJ2-1, with TRBD2 identical over 10 bases. Germline loops: CDR1 SGDLS, CDR2 YYNGEE. The V segment lost 3 bases and the J segment 3 bases; nucleotides outside the gene matches: 12. This CDR3 region has 18 residues. The CDR3 DNA sequence: TGTGCCAGCAGCGACCCTGTACAAAGGACTAGCGGCTACAATGAGCAGTTCTTC. This codes for CASSDPVQRTSGYNEQFF.

This chain connects TRBV28 to TRBJ2-5, with D perhaps assigned TRBD1 or TRBD2 (5 bases each). The V end was cut by 4 bases, the J end by 5 bases, with 14 bases between. In germline, CDR1 is MDHEN, CDR2 SYDVKM. CDR3 length: 14 amino acids. CDR3 in amino acids: CASSSWTGTETQYF. CDR3 bases: TGTGCCAGCAGTTCCTGGACGGGGACGGAGACCCAGTACTTC.

As regards this clone: Other DNA sequences in the same sample also yield this CDR3. The chain carries TRBV7-9 and TRBJ1-1, with a possible D match to TRBD1 (6 bases). The CDR3 has 14 amino acids. V gave up 4 bases and J gave up 1 base, with 10 bases separating them. Germline loops: CDR1 SEHNR, CDR2 FQNEAQ (reference sequence). The chain's CDR3 is CASSSGQTNTEAFF. The CDR3 coding sequence is TGTGCCAGCAGCTCCGGACAGACGAACACTGAAGCTTTCTTT.

The chain recombines TRBV5-4 with TRBJ1-1, with 7 positions matching TRBD1. With 4 bases clipped from V and 6 bases from J, the junction kept 3 bases outside the gene matches. The germline CDR1 and CDR2 sequences are SGHNT and YYREEE (reference sequence). The CDR3 runs 12 residues. CDR3 sequence: CASSQGGSEAFF. Here the CDR3 DNA reads TGTGCCAGCAGCCAGGGGGGATCTGAAGCTTTCTTT.

The chain recombines TRBV6-6 with TRBJ2-7, with D uncertain. The CDR3 length is 14 residues. Germline V gene lookup returns CDR1 MNHNY and CDR2 SVGAGI (reference sequence). Trimming shortened V by 0 bases and J by 2 bases, and 8 bases separated the two germline ends. This CDR3 reads CASSYSNGPYEQYF. CDR3 nucleotide sequence: TGTGCCAGCAGTTACTCAAACGGACCCTACGAGCAGTACTTC.

In its sample, this clone was seen a few times. Other DNA sequences from this sample encode an identical CDR3 as well. The chain carries TRBV6-5 and TRBJ2-7; 12 bases fit TRBD1. V was clipped by 3 bases and J by 5 bases; unmatched bases: 2. The CDR3 runs 14 residues. Germline V gives CDR1 MNHEY, CDR2 SVGAGI. This CDR3 is CASSYGTGGDEQYF. In DNA form, the CDR3 reads TGTGCCAGCAGTTATGGGACAGGGGGCGACGAGCAGTACTTC.

The gene calls are TRBV7-9 and TRBJ1-1, with D unclear. Trimming removed 4 bases at V and 5 bases at J, with 11 bases between. The CDR3 runs 13 residues. The germline V gene has CDR1 SEHNR and CDR2 FQNEAQ (reference sequence). The CDR3: CASSSSGSTEAFF. CDR3 coding DNA: TGTGCCAGCAGCTCGAGCGGGAGTACTGAAGCTTTCTTT.

This sequence joins TRBV15 and TRBJ2-1; D tentatively fits TRBD1 or TRBD2 (5 bases each). This CDR3 comprises 13 residues. Trimming pared 11 bases from V and 3 bases from J, leaving 14 bases between. Germline CDR1 reads LNHNV; CDR2 reads YYDKDF (reference sequence). As DNA, the CDR3 is TGTGCCTCAAGGGGACCTCACTACAATGAGCAGTTCTTC. Protein sequence: CASRGPHYNEQFF.

The rearrangement uses TRBV10-3 and TRBJ2-3; TRBD2 agrees at 11 bases. V was pared by 3 bases and J by 2 bases, with 7 bases of the junction left unmatched. Germline V gives CDR1 ENHRY, CDR2 SYGVKD. There are 17 residues in the CDR3. For the CDR3, the DNA is TGTGCCATCAGTGAACCGGGACTAGCGGACCTCACAGATACGCAGTATTTT. Translation: CAISEPGLADLTDTQYF.

V and J are TRBV28 and TRBJ1-5; a possible D gene is TRBD1 (5 bases). The CDR3 covers 20 residues. The germline V gene has CDR1 MDHEN and CDR2 SYDVKM. V gave up 5 bases and J gave up 6 bases, with 32 bases separating them. The CDR3: CASSRYRDQQIRSRSQPQHF. The CDR3 nucleotides are TGTGCCAGCAGTCGATACCGGGACCAACAAATAAGAAGTAGATCTCAGCCCCAGCATTTT.

The chain is built from TRBV4-3 and TRBJ2-7, with D possibly being TRBD2 (5 bases). V was clipped by 3 bases and J by 5 bases, with 20 bases between them. This CDR3 has 16 amino acids. Germline values: CDR1 LGHNA, CDR2 YSLEER. Written as DNA, the CDR3 is TGCGCCAGCAGCCACCTGTACTTGGCCAGCGGTAACGAGCAGTACTTC. Amino acids: CASSHLYLASGNEQYF.

This clone is a singleton in its sample. The chain employs TRBV2 and TRBJ2-3, with 11 bases aligning to TRBD2. The CDR3 has 16 residues. The germline V gene encodes CDR1 SNHLY and CDR2 FYNNEI. With 5 bases clipped from V and 2 bases from J, the junction kept 6 bases outside the gene matches. The CDR3, as DNA: TGTGCCAGCAGTATCACTAGCGGGGGATACACAGATACGCAGTATTTT. Translating it yields CASSITSGGYTDTQYF.

The chain employs TRBV27 and TRBJ2-7; the D gene is possibly TRBD1 (6 bases). The V and J ends lost 6 bases and 4 bases respectively, with 16 bases between them. CDR3 length equals 14 residues. Germline V lookup: CDR1 MNHEY, CDR2 SMNVEV (reference sequence). In DNA form, the CDR3 reads TGTGCCAGCAGCAACAGGGATATGGCTTACGAGCAGTACTTC. Protein: CASSNRDMAYEQYF.